These 21 T cell receptor beta chains came from one sample sequenced in a study of blood T cell dynamics during melanoma immunotherapy. Time point indicated: week 3, after first cycle of checkpoint inhibitor. Sequencing was performed with immunoSEQ multiplex PCR; in TCRdb, only in-frame clones are kept and a portion is missing. The table includes roughly 8,700 clones, roughly 85% detected once. This material consisted of blood, taken from a patient treated with checkpoint blockade. The source of these receptors is a human donor with melanoma.

This clone was counted a single time. The V gene is TRBV7-2, the J gene TRBJ2-1, with 9 positions matching TRBD2. Trimming took 6 bases from V and 9 from J; bases not matched to a gene: 9. This CDR3 has 14 residues. Germline CDR1 and CDR2: SGHTA and FQGNSA. CDR3 protein: CASRSVAGAGEQFF. The CDR3 DNA reads TGTGCCAGCAGATCGGTAGCGGGGGCAGGTGAGCAGTTCTTC.

The V and J genes are TRBV4-2 and TRBJ2-5, with 14 bases aligning to TRBD2. V lost 4 bases, J lost 2 bases, and 15 bases stayed unmatched. The CDR3 consists of 20 residues. The germline V gene has CDR1 LGHNA and CDR2 YNFKEQ. The CDR3 here is CASSPNAPGLAGAAQETQYF. In DNA form, the CDR3 reads TGTGCCAGCAGCCCAAATGCCCCGGGACTAGCGGGGGCCGCGCAAGAGACCCAGTACTTC.

This chain joins TRBV4-3 and TRBJ1-2, with D uncertain. With 2 bases removed from V and 9 bases from J, the gap between germline ends came to 16 bases. Germline V lookup: CDR1 LGHNA, CDR2 YSLEER. The CDR3 is made up of 14 amino acids. CDR3 amino acids: CASSQNLEGVSYTF. The CDR3, as DNA: TGCGCCAGCAGCCAAAATCTCGAGGGTGTTAGCTACACCTTC.

The chain employs TRBV7-3 and TRBJ2-1; 8 positions match TRBD2. Germline V gene lookup returns CDR1 SGHTA and CDR2 FQGTGA. V lost 5 bases to trimming and J lost 4 bases; unmatched junction nucleotides: 4. The CDR3 totals 14 residues. The CDR3 nucleotides read TGTGCCAGCAGCCCGGGGGGGCGGTACAATGAGCAGTTCTTC. It translates to CASSPGGRYNEQFF.

This chain connects TRBV19 to TRBJ1-1; D remains unclear. The CDR3 covers 14 residues. CDR1 LNHDA and CDR2 SQIVND come from the germline V gene (reference sequence). Trimming pared 3 bases from V and 4 bases from J, leaving 12 bases between. DNA for the CDR3: TGTGCCAGTAGTATCGGACTAAAGGGCACTGAAGCTTTCTTT. Translating it yields CASSIGLKGTEAFF. Combining the CDR3 with reference TRBV19 and TRBJ1-1 gives the whole variable domain DGGITQSPKYLFRKEGQNVTLSCEQNLNHDAMYWYRQDPGQGLRLIYYSQIVNDFQKGDIAEGYSVSREKKESFPLTVTSAQKNPTAFYLCASSIGLKGTEAFFGQGTRLTVV.

The chain recombines TRBV4-3 with TRBJ1-2; TRBD1 is a possible D gene (5 bases). Between the trimmed V and J ends, which lost 0 bases and 8 bases, there was a span of 16 bases. CDR3 length: 15 residues. Germline values: CDR1 LGHNA, CDR2 YSLEER. The CDR3 is CASSQDIGGGQGYTF. The DNA of the CDR3 is TGCGCCAGCAGCCAAGATATCGGTGGGGGTCAGGGCTACACCTTC.

The rearrangement joins TRBV27 to TRBJ1-1; D call uncertain. Trimming took off 4 bases at V and 1 base at J, with 7 bases between the two ends. Germline V CDR1 and CDR2: MNHEY, SMNVEV (reference sequence). The CDR3 runs to 13 residues. CDR3 DNA: TGTGCCAGCAGTTATGGTGGGAACACTGAAGCTTTCTTT. Encoded protein: CASSYGGNTEAFF.

The rearrangement links TRBV5-6 to TRBJ1-2; D not certain. The CDR3 totals 12 residues. Trimming left V 2 bases short and J 7 bases short, with 9 bases between. CDR1 is SGHDT and CDR2 is YYEEEE in the germline V gene. CDR3 region: CASSLPSTGYTF. CDR3 sequence (DNA): TGTGCCAGCAGCTTACCCAGCACTGGCTACACCTTC.

The rearrangement uses TRBV6-5 and TRBJ2-3, with D maybe TRBD1 (6 bases). The CDR3 has 15 amino acids. V was trimmed by 0 bases and J by 4 bases, leaving 11 bases between them. CDR1 and CDR2 (germline): MNHEY, SVGAGI. In DNA form, the CDR3 reads TGTGCCAGCAGTTACTCGCACAGGGCCGCAGATACGCAGTATTTT. Translated, it gives CASSYSHRAADTQYF.

The chain employs TRBV10-3 and TRBJ2-3, with D possibly matching TRBD1 (6 bases). Trimming removed 5 bases from V and 0 bases from J, with 15 bases in between. The CDR3 extends over 16 amino acids. CDR1 is ENHRY, CDR2 SYGVKD, per germline. CDR3 sequence reads: CAISNRDIASTDTQYF. The DNA of the CDR3 is TGTGCCATCAGTAACCGGGACATCGCTAGCACAGATACGCAGTATTTT.

This clone was seen only once. The chain links TRBV5-1 to TRBJ1-3; no definite D call. CDR3 length: 16 amino acids. V gave up 0 bases and J gave up 0 bases, with 10 bases separating them. The germline gives CDR1 SGHRS, CDR2 YFSETQ. The CDR3 loop is CASSLAAWSSGNTIYF. Written as DNA, the CDR3 is TGCGCCAGCAGCTTGGCCGCGTGGAGCTCTGGAAACACCATATATTTT.

This clone occurred once. The rearrangement uses TRBV4-3 and TRBJ2-5; 8 bases are shared with TRBD2. This CDR3 is built from 16 residues. Unmatched junction bases numbered 8, after V lost 0 bases and J lost 5 bases. The germline V gene has CDR1 LGHNA and CDR2 YSLEER. The CDR3 bases are TGCGCCAGCAGCCAAGAGTATCGGGGGGGTCGGGAGACCCAGTACTTC. Protein sequence: CASSQEYRGGRETQYF.

The rearrangement links TRBV6-1 to TRBJ1-6; D remains unclear. The CDR3 has 15 amino acids. V was cut by 0 bases and J by 4 bases, with 7 bases left in between. The germline CDR1 and CDR2 sequences are MNHNS and SASEGT. DNA of the CDR3: TGTGCCAGCAGTGAAGCGCCGCAATATAATTCACCCCTCCACTTT. It encodes CASSEAPQYNSPLHF.

The chain employs TRBV29-1 and TRBJ1-1; D is undetermined. The V gene lost 6 bases and the J gene lost 1 base, with 15 bases spanning the gap. This CDR3 contains 14 residues. Germline V lookup: CDR1 SQVTM, CDR2 ANQGSEA. The CDR3 loop is CSVKAGNWNTEAFF. In DNA form, the CDR3 reads TGCAGCGTCAAAGCGGGCAATTGGAACACTGAAGCTTTCTTT.

The V call is TRBV6-5, the J call TRBJ2-3; 12 nucleotides line up with TRBD1. CDR1 is MNHEY and CDR2 is SVGAGI in the germline V gene. The V and J ends lost 4 bases and 2 bases, in that order; junction bases with no gene match: 1. The CDR3 spans 15 residues. The DNA of the CDR3 is TGTGCCAGCAGTTGGGGACAGGGGGCCACAGATACGCAGTATTTT. Its protein product is CASSWGQGATDTQYF.

The chain couples TRBV30 to TRBJ1-5; D is possibly TRBD1 (5 bases). The V gene lost 0 bases and the J gene lost 3 bases, with 12 bases spanning the gap. CDR1 is GTSNPN, CDR2 SVGIG, per germline (reference sequence). This CDR3 is built from 15 residues. The CDR3: CAWSVGQGTNQPQHF. The CDR3 DNA follows: TGTGCCTGGAGTGTCGGCCAGGGAACCAATCAGCCCCAGCATTTT.

The CDR3 sequence: CASSYSWTGSPGELFF. The CDR3 nucleotides are TGTGCCAGCAGTTACTCTTGGACAGGGTCGCCCGGGGAGCTGTTTTTT. The J gene is TRBJ2-2, the V gene TRBV6-5, with 8 bases aligning to TRBD1. The CDR3 is 16 residues long. V lost 0 bases to trimming and J lost 6 bases; unmatched junction nucleotides: 6. The V gene's germline CDR1 is MNHEY and CDR2 SVGAGI.

This rearrangement joins TRBV7-2 to TRBJ2-7, with a weak D call TRBD1 (6 bases). This CDR3 contains 15 residues. V was pared by 5 bases and J by 4 bases, with 18 bases between. The V gene's germline CDR1 is SGHTA and CDR2 FQGNSA. In nucleotides, the CDR3 is TGTGCCAGCAGCAAGGGTGTTACCGGGACATACGAGCAGTACTTC. Residues: CASSKGVTGTYEQYF.

CDR3: CASRPAGPSGNTIYF. The CDR3 DNA reads as TGCGCCAGCAGGCCGGCAGGGCCCTCTGGAAACACCATATATTTT. The chain employs TRBV5-1 and TRBJ1-3; possibly TRBD1 for D (5 bases). Trimming pared 5 bases from V and 0 bases from J, leaving 12 bases between. The length of the CDR3 is 15 residues. CDR1 is SGHRS and CDR2 is YFSETQ in the germline V gene.

V is TRBV5-4 and J is TRBJ2-3, with 8 bases aligning to TRBD2. The CDR3 length is 13 residues. The V gene end was trimmed by 7 bases and the J gene end by 1 base; junction bases not matched to a gene: 2. Germline CDR1 reads SGHNT; CDR2 reads YYREEE (reference sequence). CDR3 sequence reads: CASATSGTDTQYF. CDR3 DNA: TGTGCCAGCGCGACTAGCGGCACAGATACGCAGTATTTT.

CDR3 DNA sequence: TGCGCCAGCAGCTTGGCCGGTTGGGTAAACCAAGAGACCCAGTACTTC. Translating it yields CASSLAGWVNQETQYF. The genes are TRBV5-1 and TRBJ2-5; D is unclear. The CDR3 consists of 16 residues. Germline-derived CDR1 and CDR2 are SGHRS and YFSETQ. With 0 bases removed from V and 0 bases from J, the gap between germline ends came to 12 bases.